This TCR beta chain was observed in a study of cytomegalovirus exposure and HLA in healthy donors. In the PCR, 60 Vbeta and 13 Jbeta primers were used. Generated by immunoSEQ multiplex PCR, the TCRdb table keeps only in-frame clones and is missing some. The sample includes 150,000 to 200,000 clones, roughly 80% seen only once; the top ten take around 1.4%. Everyone who donated was a healthy bone marrow donor. V lost 0 bases and J 0 bases, leaving 7 bases between the germline ends. The CDR3 sequence is 15 residues long. Germline loops: CDR1 SGHTS, CDR2 YDEGEE. The sequence was obtained from a girl between 10 and 17 years old in good health and CMV-seropositive. The specimen sequenced was PBMCs. The chain is built from TRBV5-8 and TRBJ1-5; D is ambiguous. DNA of the CDR3: TGTGCCAGCAGCTTGGTAGCACTTAGCAATCAGCCCCAGCATTTT. Translating it yields CASSLVALSNQPQHF.